These 14 T cell receptor beta chains share one sample of origin, sequenced in a study of vaccination and CD4 T cells after COVID-19. Cultured CD4+ T cell DNA underwent sequencing with the Oncomine TCR Beta short-read assay. From the PCR reads, TCRdb called clonotypes with MiXCR, one entry per CDR3 protein. The sample shows more than 10,000 distinct CDR3 sequences, 32% of them seen only once. No antigen has been assigned to these receptors. The treatment was: approximately nine-day PBMC culture with coronavirus spike peptide pools or control peptides (ViraFEST assay). Source: CD4+ T cells from blood, cultured in vitro, taken after SARS-CoV-2 vaccination. The receptor set was obtained from a human donor who had recovered from COVID-19.

This clonotype was picked up a small number of times. The V call is TRBV7-9, the J call TRBJ2-5, with D possibly being TRBD2 (6 bases). CDR1 is SEHNR and CDR2 is FQNEAQ in the germline V gene (reference sequence). Trimming pared 2 bases from V and 7 bases from J, leaving 17 bases between. The CDR3 covers 15 residues. The CDR3 DNA follows: TGTGCCAGCAGCTTAACCAGACTAGAATTGGGGACCCAGTACTTC. Its protein product is CASSLTRLELGTQYF. The variable domain in full, completed from reference TRBV7-9 and TRBJ2-5, reads DTGVSQNPRHKITKRGQNVTFRCDPISEHNRLYWYRQTLGQGPEFLTYFQNEAQLEKSRLLSDRFSAERPKGSFSTLEIQRTEQGDSAMYLCASSLTRLELGTQYFGPGTRLLVL.

The gene calls are TRBV18 and TRBJ2-3; D may be TRBD1 or TRBD2 (6 bases each). Deletions cut 5 bases from V and 0 bases from J, with 12 bases between. The CDR3 spans 15 residues. From germline, CDR1 is KGHSH and CDR2 LQKENI. CDR3 in amino acids: CASSSRGASTDTQYF. As DNA, the CDR3 is TGTGCCAGCTCATCGAGGGGGGCTAGCACAGATACGCAGTATTTT. The whole variable domain, remainder taken from reference TRBV18 and TRBJ2-3, is NAGVMQNPRHLVRRRGQEARLRCSPMKGHSHVYWYRQLPEEGLKFMVYLQKENIIDESGMPKERFSAEFPKEGPSILRIQQVVRGDSAAYFCASSSRGASTDTQYFGPGTRLTVL.

The chain links TRBV11-2 to TRBJ2-2; either TRBD1 or TRBD2 may supply D (5 bases each). The CDR3 has 14 amino acids. V was pared by 5 bases and J by 6 bases, with 13 bases between. The germline gives CDR1 SGHAT, CDR2 FQNNGV. The CDR3 loop is CASSPREGSGELFF. CDR3 bases: TGTGCCAGCAGCCCCCGTGAGGGGTCCGGGGAGCTGTTTTTT.

This clonotype came up a few times. The rearrangement joins TRBV6-4 to TRBJ1-2, with D unclear. V lost 10 bases to trimming and J lost 5 bases, with 26 bases between them. The CDR3 consists of 16 residues. CDR1 and CDR2 (germline): MRHNA, SNTAGT. CDR3: CATTPTPNAWKYGYTF. CDR3 in DNA: TGTGCCACCACACCCACCCCAAACGCATGGAAGTATGGCTACACCTTC.

The chain recombines TRBV7-9 with TRBJ1-3; possibly TRBD1 for D (5 bases). V was clipped by 3 bases and J by 4 bases, with 19 bases between them. The CDR3 extends over 17 amino acids. The V gene's germline CDR1 is SEHNR and CDR2 FQNEAQ (reference sequence). The CDR3 loop is CASSFGQGYRRGNTIYF. In DNA, the CDR3 is TGTGCCAGCAGCTTCGGTCAGGGATATCGTAGGGGAAACACCATATATTTT.

The chain carries TRBV5-1 and TRBJ2-3; no definite D call. Germline V gives CDR1 SGHRS, CDR2 YFSETQ. The CDR3 totals 13 residues. Trimming shortened V by 2 bases and J by 5 bases, and 9 bases separated the two germline ends. CDR3 amino acids: CASSLAAVDTQYF. CDR3 DNA: TGCGCCAGCAGCTTAGCAGCTGTAGATACGCAGTATTTT. Drawing the rest from reference TRBV5-1 and TRBJ2-3, the complete variable domain is KAGVTQTPRYLIKTRGQQVTLSCSPISGHRSVSWYQQTPGQGLQFLFEYFSETQRNKGNFPGRFSGRQFSNSRSEMNVSTLELGDSALYLCASSLAAVDTQYFGPGTRLTVL.

This clonotype rates as large. The CDR3 region has the DNA TGTGCCAGCAGCTCCCAATGGGGGCTTAACACCGGGGAGCTGTTTTTT. This codes for CASSSQWGLNTGELFF. The chain has TRBV7-2 and TRBJ2-2; D might be TRBD1 (6 bases). V lost 4 bases to trimming and J lost 2 bases, with 14 bases between them. This CDR3 is built from 16 residues. From germline, CDR1 is SGHTA and CDR2 FQGNSA.

The chain links TRBV28 to TRBJ1-2; D unclear. In germline, CDR1 is MDHEN, CDR2 SYDVKM. V lost 5 bases to trimming and J lost 8 bases, with 12 bases between them. This CDR3 region has 12 residues. The CDR3 protein is CASSPLLGGYTF. DNA for the CDR3: TGTGCCAGCAGTCCTCTTCTTGGCGGCTACACCTTC.

This sequence joins TRBV6-1 and TRBJ2-7, with 9 bases that match TRBD1. The junction had 4 bases not matched to a gene; V was cut back by 5 bases and J by 2 bases. The CDR3 covers 14 residues. Looked up from germline, CDR1 is MNHNS and CDR2 is SASEGT. DNA of the CDR3: TGTGCCAGCAGTCGACGGACAGGGGCCTACGAGCAGTACTTC. Residues: CASSRRTGAYEQYF.

By share of the sample, this clonotype is medium-sized (0.01 to 0.1%). V gene TRBV7-6 combines with J gene TRBJ2-5, with D tentatively TRBD2 (6 bases). Trimming stripped 5 bases from V and 4 bases from J, with 14 bases between. CDR3 length: 14 amino acids. Germline V gene data show CDR1 as SGHVS and CDR2 as FNYEAQ. In DNA, the CDR3 is TGTGCCAGCAGCCCCCGACTAGTTGGAGAGACCCAGTACTTC. Translated, it gives CASSPRLVGETQYF.

This clonotype appeared a few times. The chain has TRBV27 and TRBJ2-7; D is undetermined. The germline V and J ends were trimmed by 2 bases and 5 bases, with 13 bases remaining between them. The CDR3 spans 14 residues. CDR1 and CDR2 (germline): MNHEY, SMNVEV (reference sequence). CDR3 residues: CASSLNSIGHEQYF. The CDR3 nucleotides are TGTGCCAGCAGTTTAAACTCTATAGGCCACGAGCAGTACTTC.

The chain links TRBV15 to TRBJ2-7; D gene uncertain. The V end lost 0 bases, the J end lost 5 bases, and 14 bases lay between the germline ends. There are 15 residues in the CDR3. The germline V gene has CDR1 LNHNV and CDR2 YYDKDF (reference sequence). CDR3 in DNA: TGTGCCACCAGCAGAGATTGGGGAAAGGGTAACGAGCAGTACTTC. Translated, it gives CATSRDWGKGNEQYF.

CDR3 DNA: TGCGCCAGCAGCCAACTCGGCGGGGGAGGGGAGACCCAGTACTTC. Protein product: CASSQLGGGGETQYF. The chain combines TRBV4-1 with TRBJ2-5; TRBD2 aligns across 7 bases. Germline CDR1 reads MGHRA; CDR2 reads YSYEKL. This CDR3 comprises 15 residues. J lost 5 bases, V lost 2 bases, and 8 bases had no gene match.

V gene TRBV29-1 combines with J gene TRBJ1-1, with TRBD1 as a possible D gene (5 bases). From germline, CDR1 is SQVTM and CDR2 ANQGSEA. The length of the CDR3 is 13 residues. V lost 7 bases, J lost 1 base, and 13 bases lay in between. In DNA, the CDR3 is TGCAGCGCTTGGAGGGACCCGAACACTGAAGCTTTCTTT. Protein sequence: CSAWRDPNTEAFF.